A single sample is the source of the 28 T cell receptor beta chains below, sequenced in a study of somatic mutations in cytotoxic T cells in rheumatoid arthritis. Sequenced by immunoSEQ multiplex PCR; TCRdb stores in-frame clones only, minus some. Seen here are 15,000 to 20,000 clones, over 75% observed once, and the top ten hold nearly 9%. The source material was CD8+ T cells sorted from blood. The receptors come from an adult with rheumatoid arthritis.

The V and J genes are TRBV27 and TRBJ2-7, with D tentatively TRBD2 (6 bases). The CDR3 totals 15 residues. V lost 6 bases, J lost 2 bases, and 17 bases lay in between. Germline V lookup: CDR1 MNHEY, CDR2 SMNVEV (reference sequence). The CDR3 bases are TGTGCCAGCAGCCGAGTGAGACTAGGGGCCTACGAGCAGTACTTC. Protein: CASSRVRLGAYEQYF.

Written as DNA, the CDR3 is TGTGCCAGCAGTTACTCGACAGGGGTAATCACTGAAGCTTTCTTT. Translating it yields CASSYSTGVITEAFF. The V call is TRBV6-6, the J call TRBJ1-1; TRBD1 aligns across 8 bases. This CDR3 is built from 15 residues. The V and J ends lost 0 bases and 4 bases, in that order; junction bases with no gene match: 4. CDR1 is MNHNY, CDR2 SVGAGI, per germline (reference sequence).

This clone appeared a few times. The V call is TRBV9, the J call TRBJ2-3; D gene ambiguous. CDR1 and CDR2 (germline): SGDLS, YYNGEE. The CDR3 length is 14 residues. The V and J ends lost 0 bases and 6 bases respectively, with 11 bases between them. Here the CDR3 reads CASSVGVAWDTQYF. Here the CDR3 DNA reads TGTGCCAGCAGCGTAGGTGTGGCGTGGGATACGCAGTATTTT.

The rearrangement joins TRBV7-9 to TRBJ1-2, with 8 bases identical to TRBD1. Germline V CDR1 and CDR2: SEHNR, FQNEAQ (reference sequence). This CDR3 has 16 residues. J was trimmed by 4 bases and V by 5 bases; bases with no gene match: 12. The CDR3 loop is CASSPGTGRIFYGYTF. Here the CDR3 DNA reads TGTGCCAGCAGCCCCGGGACAGGCAGAATTTTCTATGGCTACACCTTC.

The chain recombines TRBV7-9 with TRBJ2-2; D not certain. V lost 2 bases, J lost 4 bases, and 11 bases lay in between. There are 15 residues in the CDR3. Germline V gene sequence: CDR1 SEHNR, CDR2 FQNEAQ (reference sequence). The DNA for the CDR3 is TGTGCCAGCAGCTTAACGGGCAGCCCCACCGGGGAGCTGTTTTTT. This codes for CASSLTGSPTGELFF.

In DNA, the CDR3 is TGCAGCGTCCTGAGACAGGGGAGAGGAGATACGCAGTATTTT. It is translated as CSVLRQGRGDTQYF. The J gene is TRBJ2-3, the V gene TRBV29-1; the match to TRBD1 covers 8 bases. V lost 6 bases to trimming and J lost 5 bases; unmatched junction nucleotides: 10. Germline CDR1 SQVTM, CDR2 ANQGSEA. The CDR3 sequence is 14 residues long.

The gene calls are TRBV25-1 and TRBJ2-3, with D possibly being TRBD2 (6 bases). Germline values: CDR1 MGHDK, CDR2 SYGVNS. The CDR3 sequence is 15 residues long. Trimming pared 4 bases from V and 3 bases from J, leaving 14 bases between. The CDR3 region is CASSGGGIRTDTQYF. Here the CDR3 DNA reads TGTGCCAGCAGTGGGGGCGGGATACGAACAGATACGCAGTATTTT.

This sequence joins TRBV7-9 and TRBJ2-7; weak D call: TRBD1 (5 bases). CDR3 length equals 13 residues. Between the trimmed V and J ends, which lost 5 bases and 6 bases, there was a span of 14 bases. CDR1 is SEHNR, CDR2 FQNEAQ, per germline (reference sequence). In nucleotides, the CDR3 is TGTGCCAGCAGCGCACAGGTGGCTCCCGAGCAGTACTTC. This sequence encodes CASSAQVAPEQYF.

The chain's CDR3 is CASSHRDRSYEQYF. The CDR3 bases are TGTGCCAGCAGCCATCGGGACAGATCCTACGAGCAGTACTTC. This chain joins TRBV4-2 and TRBJ2-7, with 7 bases matching TRBD1. The CDR3 is made up of 14 amino acids. Per germline, CDR1 LGHNA and CDR2 YNFKEQ. Germline trimming cut 3 bases from V and 1 base from J; bases unmatched to any gene: 3.

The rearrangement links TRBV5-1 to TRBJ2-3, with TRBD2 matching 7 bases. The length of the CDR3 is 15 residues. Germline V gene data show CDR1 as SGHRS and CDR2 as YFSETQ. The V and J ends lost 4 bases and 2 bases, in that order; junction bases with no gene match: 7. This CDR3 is CASSRDYQVTDTQYF. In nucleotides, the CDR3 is TGCGCCAGCAGCCGGGACTACCAAGTCACAGATACGCAGTATTTT.

This chain's CDR3 is CASSLEDYSYEQYF. Written as DNA, the CDR3 is TGCGCCAGCAGCTTGGAGGACTACTCCTACGAGCAGTACTTC. The V gene is TRBV5-1, the J gene TRBJ2-7; TRBD2 might be the D (6 bases). This CDR3 is 14 amino acids long. Trimming shortened V by 0 bases and J by 0 bases, and 7 bases separated the two germline ends. Germline CDR1 is SGHRS and CDR2 is YFSETQ.

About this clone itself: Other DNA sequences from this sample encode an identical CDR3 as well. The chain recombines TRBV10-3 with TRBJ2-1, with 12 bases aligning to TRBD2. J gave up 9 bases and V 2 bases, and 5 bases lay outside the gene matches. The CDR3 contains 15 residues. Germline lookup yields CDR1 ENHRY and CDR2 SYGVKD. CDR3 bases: TGTGCCATCAGTGAGCTAGCGGGAGGGCCTTTTGAGCAGTTCTTC. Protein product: CAISELAGGPFEQFF.

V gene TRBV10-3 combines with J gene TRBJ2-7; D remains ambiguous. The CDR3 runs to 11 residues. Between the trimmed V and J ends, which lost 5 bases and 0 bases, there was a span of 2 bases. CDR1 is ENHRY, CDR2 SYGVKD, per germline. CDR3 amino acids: CAISTSYEQYF. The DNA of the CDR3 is TGTGCCATCAGTACCTCCTACGAGCAGTACTTC.

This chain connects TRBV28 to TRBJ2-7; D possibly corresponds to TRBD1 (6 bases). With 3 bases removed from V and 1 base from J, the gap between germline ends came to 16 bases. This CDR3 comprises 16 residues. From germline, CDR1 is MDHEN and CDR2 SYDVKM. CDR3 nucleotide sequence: TGTGCCAGCAGTTTTATGGGGGCCTACTTTTCCTACGAGCAGTACTTC. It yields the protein CASSFMGAYFSYEQYF.

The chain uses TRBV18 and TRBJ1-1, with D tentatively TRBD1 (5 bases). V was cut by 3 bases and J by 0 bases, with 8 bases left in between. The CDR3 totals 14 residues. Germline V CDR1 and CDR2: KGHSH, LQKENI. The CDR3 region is CASSPGPVNTEAFF. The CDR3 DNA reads TGTGCCAGCTCACCGGGGCCGGTGAACACTGAAGCTTTCTTT.

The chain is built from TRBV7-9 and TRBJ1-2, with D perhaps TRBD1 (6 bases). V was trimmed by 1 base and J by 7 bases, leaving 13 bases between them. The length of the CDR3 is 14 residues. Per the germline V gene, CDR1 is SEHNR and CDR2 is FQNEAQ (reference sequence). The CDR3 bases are TGTGCCAGCAGCTTAGATGCAGGGGCGGGTGGCTACACCTTC. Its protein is CASSLDAGAGGYTF.

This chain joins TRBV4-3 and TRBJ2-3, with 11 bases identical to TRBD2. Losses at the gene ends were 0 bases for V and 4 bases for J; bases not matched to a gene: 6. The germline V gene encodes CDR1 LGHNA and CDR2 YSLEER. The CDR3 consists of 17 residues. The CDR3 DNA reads TGCGCCAGCAGCCAAGATCCTAGCGGGGGGTCACCAGATACGCAGTATTTT. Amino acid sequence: CASSQDPSGGSPDTQYF.

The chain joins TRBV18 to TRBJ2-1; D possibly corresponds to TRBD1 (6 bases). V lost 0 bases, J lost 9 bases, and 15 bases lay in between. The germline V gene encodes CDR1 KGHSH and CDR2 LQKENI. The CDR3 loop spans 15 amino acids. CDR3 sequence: CASSPPGAPFGEQFF. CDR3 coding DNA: TGTGCCAGCTCACCACCGGGGGCTCCGTTCGGTGAGCAGTTCTTC.

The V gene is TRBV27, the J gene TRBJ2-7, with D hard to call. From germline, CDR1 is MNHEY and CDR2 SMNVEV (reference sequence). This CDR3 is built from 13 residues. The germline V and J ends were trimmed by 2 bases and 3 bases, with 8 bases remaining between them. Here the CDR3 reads CASSLRKFYEQYF. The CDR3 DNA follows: TGTGCCAGCAGTTTAAGAAAGTTCTACGAGCAGTACTTC.

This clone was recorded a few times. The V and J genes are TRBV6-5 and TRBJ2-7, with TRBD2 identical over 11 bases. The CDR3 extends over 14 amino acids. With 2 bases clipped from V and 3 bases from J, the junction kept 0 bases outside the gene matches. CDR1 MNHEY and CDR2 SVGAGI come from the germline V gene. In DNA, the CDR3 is TGTGCCAGCAGTTACACTAGCGGGGGCTACGAGCAGTACTTC. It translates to CASSYTSGGYEQYF.

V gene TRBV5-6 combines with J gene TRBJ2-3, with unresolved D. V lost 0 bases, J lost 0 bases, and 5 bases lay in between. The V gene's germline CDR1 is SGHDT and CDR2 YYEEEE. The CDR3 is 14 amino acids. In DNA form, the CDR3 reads TGTGCCAGCAGCTTGGCTGTTAGCACAGATACGCAGTATTTT. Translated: CASSLAVSTDTQYF.

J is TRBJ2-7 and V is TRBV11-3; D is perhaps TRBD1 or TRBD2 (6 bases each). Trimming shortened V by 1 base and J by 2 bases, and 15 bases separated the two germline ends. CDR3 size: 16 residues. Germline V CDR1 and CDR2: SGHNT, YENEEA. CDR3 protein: CASSLVWGAAAYEQYF. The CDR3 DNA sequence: TGTGCCAGCAGCTTAGTGTGGGGGGCGGCAGCCTACGAGCAGTACTTC.

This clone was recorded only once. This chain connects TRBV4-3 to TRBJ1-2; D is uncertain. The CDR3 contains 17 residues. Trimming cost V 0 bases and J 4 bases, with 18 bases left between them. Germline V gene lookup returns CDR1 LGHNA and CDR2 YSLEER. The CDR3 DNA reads TGCGCCAGCAGCCAAGAGGTGCTAGAGGGAACGAGCTATGGCTACACCTTC. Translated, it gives CASSQEVLEGTSYGYTF.

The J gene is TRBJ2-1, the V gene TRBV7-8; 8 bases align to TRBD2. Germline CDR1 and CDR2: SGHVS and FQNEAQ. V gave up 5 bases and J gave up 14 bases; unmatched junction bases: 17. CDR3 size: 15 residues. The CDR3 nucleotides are TGTGCCAGCAGCCCTCCCGGGCTGGCGGGAGGCCGGGAGTTCTTC. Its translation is CASSPPGLAGGREFF.

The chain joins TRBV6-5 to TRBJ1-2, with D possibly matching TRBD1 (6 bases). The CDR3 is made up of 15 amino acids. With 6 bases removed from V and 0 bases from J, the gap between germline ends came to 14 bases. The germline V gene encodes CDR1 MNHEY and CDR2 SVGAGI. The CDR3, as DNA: TGTGCCAGCAGCCTAGGGGACAACCCTAACTATGGCTACACCTTC. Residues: CASSLGDNPNYGYTF.

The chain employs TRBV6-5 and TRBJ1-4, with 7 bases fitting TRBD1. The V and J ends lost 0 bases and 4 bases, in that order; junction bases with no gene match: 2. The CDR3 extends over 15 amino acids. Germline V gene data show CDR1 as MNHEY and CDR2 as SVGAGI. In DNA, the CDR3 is TGTGCCAGCAGTTACTCGGGGACAGATAATGAAAAACTGTTTTTT. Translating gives CASSYSGTDNEKLFF.

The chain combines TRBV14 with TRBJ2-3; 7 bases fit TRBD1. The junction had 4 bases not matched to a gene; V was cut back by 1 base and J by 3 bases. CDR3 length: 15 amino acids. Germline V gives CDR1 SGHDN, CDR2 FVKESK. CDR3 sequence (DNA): TGTGCCAGCAGCCAAGTCCGGACAGGAACAGATACGCAGTATTTT. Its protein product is CASSQVRTGTDTQYF.

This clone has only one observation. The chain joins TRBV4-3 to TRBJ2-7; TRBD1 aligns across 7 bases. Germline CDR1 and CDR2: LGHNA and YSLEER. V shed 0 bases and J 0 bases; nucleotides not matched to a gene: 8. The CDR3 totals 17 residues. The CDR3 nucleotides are TGCGCCAGCAGCCAAGAGCGGACAGGTCAAAGCTCCTACGAGCAGTACTTC. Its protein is CASSQERTGQSSYEQYF.